The TCR beta chain described here comes from a study of blood T cell repertoires in COVID-19. Assignments of participants to cohorts depended upon their own reported clinical history. The table came from immunoSEQ multiplex PCR; TCRdb's copy has only in-frame clones and leaves some out. The data contain 250,000 or so clones, roughly four fifths of them singletons. V dropped 0 bases and J dropped 10 bases, with 7 bases sitting between them. The germline V gene has CDR1 LNHNV and CDR2 YYDKDF (reference sequence). The CDR3 covers 12 residues. The source material was PBMCs or T cells enriched from blood (not recorded which). The sequence was obtained from a man aged 45-60 years who had recovered from COVID-19. The V call is TRBV15, the J call TRBJ2-1; D remains ambiguous. This CDR3 is CATSRDGREQFF. As DNA, the CDR3 is TGTGCCACCAGCAGAGATGGCCGAGAGCAGTTCTTC.